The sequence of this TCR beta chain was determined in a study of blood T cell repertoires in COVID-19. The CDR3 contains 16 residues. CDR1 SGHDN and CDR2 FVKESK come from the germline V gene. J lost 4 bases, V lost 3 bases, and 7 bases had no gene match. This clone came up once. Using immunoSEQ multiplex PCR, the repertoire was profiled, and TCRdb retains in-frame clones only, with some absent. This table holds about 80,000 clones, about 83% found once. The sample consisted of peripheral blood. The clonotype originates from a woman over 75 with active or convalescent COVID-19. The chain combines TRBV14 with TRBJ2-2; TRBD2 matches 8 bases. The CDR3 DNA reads TGTGCCAGCAGCCAGGCGGTCGGGAGGGGCACCGGGGAGCTGTTTTTT. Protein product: CASSQAVGRGTGELFF.